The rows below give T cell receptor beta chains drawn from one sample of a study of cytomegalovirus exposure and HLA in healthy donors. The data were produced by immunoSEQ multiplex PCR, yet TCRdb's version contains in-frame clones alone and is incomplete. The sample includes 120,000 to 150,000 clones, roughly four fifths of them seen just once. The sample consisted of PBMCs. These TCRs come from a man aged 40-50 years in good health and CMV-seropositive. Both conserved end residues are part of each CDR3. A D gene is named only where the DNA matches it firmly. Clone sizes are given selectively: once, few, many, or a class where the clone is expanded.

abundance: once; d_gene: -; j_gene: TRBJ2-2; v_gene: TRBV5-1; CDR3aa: CASSGQGASGTGELFF; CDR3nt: TGCGCCAGCAGCGGGCAAGGGGCTTCGGGCACCGGGGAGCTGTTTTTT
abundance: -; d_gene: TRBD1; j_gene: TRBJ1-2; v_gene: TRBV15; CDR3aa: CATSGGTGDFGGYTF; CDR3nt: TGTGCCACCAGCGGCGGGACAGGGGATTTTGGAGGCTACACCTTC
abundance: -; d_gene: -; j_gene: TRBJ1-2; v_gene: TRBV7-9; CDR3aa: CAVGDSIYGYTF; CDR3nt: TGTGCCGTCGGAGACAGTATCTATGGCTACACCTTC
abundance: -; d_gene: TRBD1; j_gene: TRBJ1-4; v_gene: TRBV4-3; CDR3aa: CASSQGQGHEKLFF; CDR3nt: TGCGCCAGCAGCCAAGGACAGGGACATGAAAAACTGTTTTTT
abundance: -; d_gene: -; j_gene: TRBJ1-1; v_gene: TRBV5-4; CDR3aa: CASSFEPLLRTEAFF; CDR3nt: TGTGCCAGCAGCTTCGAACCGCTACTAAGGACTGAAGCTTTCTTT
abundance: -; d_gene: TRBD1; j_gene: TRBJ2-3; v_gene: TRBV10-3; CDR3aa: CAISAGTGADTQYF; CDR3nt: TGTGCCATCAGTGCCGGGACAGGGGCAGATACGCAGTATTTT
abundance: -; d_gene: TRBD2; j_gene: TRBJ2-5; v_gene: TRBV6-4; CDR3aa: CASSGGLAGSQETQYF; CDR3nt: TGTGCCAGCAGTGGCGGACTAGCGGGAAGCCAAGAGACCCAGTACTTC
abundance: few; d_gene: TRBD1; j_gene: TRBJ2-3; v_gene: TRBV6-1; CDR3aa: CAGRRDRATDTQYF; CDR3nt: TGTGCCGGTCGAAGGGACAGGGCAACAGATACGCAGTATTTT
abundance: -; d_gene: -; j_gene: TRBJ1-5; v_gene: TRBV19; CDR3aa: CASRSDSPPQHF; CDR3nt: TGTGCCAGTAGATCGGACAGTCCTCCCCAGCATTTT
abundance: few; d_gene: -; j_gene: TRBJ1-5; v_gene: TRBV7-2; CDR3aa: CASSKQGRFYSNQPQHF; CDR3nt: TGTGCCAGCAGTAAACAGGGTCGATTTTATAGCAATCAGCCCCAGCATTTT
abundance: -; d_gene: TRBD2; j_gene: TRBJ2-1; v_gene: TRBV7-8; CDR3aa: CASSLELAGGLSQFF; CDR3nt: TGTGCCAGCAGCTTAGAACTAGCGGGGGGGTTATCGCAGTTCTTC
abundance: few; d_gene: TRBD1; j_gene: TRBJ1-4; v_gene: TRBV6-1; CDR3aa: CASRTGGARREKLFF; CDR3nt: TGTGCCAGCAGAACAGGGGGCGCGAGACGCGAAAAACTGTTTTTT
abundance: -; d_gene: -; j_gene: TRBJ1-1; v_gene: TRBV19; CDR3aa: CASSYSRNTEAFF; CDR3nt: TGTGCCAGTAGTTACAGTAGGAACACTGAAGCTTTCTTT
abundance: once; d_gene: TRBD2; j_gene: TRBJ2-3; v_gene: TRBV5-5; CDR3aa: CASSQTSGREDTQYF; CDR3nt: TGTGCCAGCAGCCAAACTAGCGGGAGAGAGGATACGCAGTATTTT
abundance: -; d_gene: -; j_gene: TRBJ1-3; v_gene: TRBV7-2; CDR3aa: CASSFNFHSSGNTIYF; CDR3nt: TGTGCCAGCAGCTTTAACTTTCATAGCTCTGGAAACACCATATATTTT
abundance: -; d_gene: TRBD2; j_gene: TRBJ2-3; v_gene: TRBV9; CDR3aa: CASSVGTSERTDTQYF; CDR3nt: TGTGCCAGCAGCGTAGGGACTAGCGAGCGCACAGATACGCAGTATTTT
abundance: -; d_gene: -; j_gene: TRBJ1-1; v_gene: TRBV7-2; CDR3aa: CASSLRTSTEAFF; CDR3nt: TGTGCCAGCAGCCTGAGGACATCCACTGAAGCTTTCTTT
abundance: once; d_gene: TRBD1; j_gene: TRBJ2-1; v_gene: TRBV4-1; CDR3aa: CASSQGPDRGIYNERFF; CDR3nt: TGCGCCAGCAGCCAGGGGCCGGACAGGGGAATTTACAATGAGCGGTTCTTC
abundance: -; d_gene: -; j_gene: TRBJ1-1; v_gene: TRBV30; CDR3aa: CAWSASNTEAFF; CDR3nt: TGTGCCTGGAGTGCCTCCAACACTGAAGCTTTCTTT
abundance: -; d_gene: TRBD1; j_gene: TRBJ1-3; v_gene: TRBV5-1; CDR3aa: CASSSDRTGNTIYF; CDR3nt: TGCGCCAGCAGCTCGGACAGGACTGGAAACACCATATATTTT
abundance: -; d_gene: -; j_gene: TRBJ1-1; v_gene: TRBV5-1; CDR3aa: CASSIQGEGAFF; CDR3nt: TGCGCCAGCAGCATACAGGGAGAGGGAGCTTTCTTT
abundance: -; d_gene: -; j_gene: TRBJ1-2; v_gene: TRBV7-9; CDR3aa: CASSLGRSGRFGYTF; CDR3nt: TGTGCCAGCAGCTTAGGCCGGAGCGGGCGGTTTGGCTACACCTTC
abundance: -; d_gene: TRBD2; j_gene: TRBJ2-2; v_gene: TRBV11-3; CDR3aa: CASSLDGRAGTTGELFF; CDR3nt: TGTGCCAGCAGCTTGGACGGGAGGGCCGGAACCACCGGGGAGCTGTTTTTT
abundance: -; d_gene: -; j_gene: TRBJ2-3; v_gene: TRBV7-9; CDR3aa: CASSSTTDTQYF; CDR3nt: TGTGCCAGCAGCTCTACCACAGATACGCAGTATTTT
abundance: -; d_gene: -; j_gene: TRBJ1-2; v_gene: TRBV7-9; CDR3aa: CASSSQTVNYGYTF; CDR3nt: TGTGCCAGCAGCTCCCAGACTGTGAACTATGGCTACACCTTC
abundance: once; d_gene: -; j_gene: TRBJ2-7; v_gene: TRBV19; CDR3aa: CASSMAGVYEQYF; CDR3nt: TGTGCCAGTAGTATGGCAGGCGTCTACGAGCAGTACTTC
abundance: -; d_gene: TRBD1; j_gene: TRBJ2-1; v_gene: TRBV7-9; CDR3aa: CASSLADRVLDNEQFF; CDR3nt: TGTGCCAGCAGCTTAGCAGACAGGGTTTTGGACAATGAGCAGTTCTTC
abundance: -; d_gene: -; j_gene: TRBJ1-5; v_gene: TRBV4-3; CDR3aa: CASSQVSGEDQPQHF; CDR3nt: TGCGCCAGCAGCCAAGTATCTGGGGAGGATCAGCCCCAGCATTTT
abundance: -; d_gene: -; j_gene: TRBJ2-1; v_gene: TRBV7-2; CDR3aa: CASSRGGSLYNEQFF; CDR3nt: TGTGCCAGCAGCCGCGGGGGCTCACTCTACAATGAGCAGTTCTTC
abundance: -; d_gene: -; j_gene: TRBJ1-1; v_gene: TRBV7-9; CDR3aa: CASSLATVNTEAFF; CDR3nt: TGTGCCAGCAGCTTAGCAACTGTGAACACTGAAGCTTTCTTT
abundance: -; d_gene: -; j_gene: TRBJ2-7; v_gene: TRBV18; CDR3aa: CASSPVSRRPILDEQYF; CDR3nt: TGTGCCAGCTCACCAGTCTCACGCAGGCCCATTTTAGACGAGCAGTACTTC
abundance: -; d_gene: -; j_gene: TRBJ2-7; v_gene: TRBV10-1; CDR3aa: CASSDSTNEQYF; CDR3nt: TGCGCCAGCAGTGATAGTACGAACGAGCAGTACTTC
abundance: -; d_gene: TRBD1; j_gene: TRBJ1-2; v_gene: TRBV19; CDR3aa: CASNDRGQGIGGYTF; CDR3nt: TGTGCCAGTAATGACAGGGGACAGGGGATAGGTGGCTACACCTTC
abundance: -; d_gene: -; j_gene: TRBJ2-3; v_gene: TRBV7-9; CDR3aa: CASSVLRDRITDTQYF; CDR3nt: TGTGCCAGCAGCGTATTGCGGGACAGAATCACAGATACGCAGTATTTT
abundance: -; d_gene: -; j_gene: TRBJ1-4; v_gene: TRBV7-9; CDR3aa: CASSWPTGTSNEKLFF; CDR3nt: TGTGCCAGCAGCTGGCCCACCGGGACAAGTAATGAAAAACTGTTTTTT
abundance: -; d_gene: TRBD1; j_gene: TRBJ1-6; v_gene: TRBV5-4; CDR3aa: CASSLFSGQGLGPLHF; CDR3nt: TGTGCCAGCAGCCTCTTTTCCGGACAGGGGCTCGGGCCCCTCCACTTT
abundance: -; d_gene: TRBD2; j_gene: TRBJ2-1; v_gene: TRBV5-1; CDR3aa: CASSVRQGSTSGRTYNEQFF; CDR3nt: TGCGCCAGCAGCGTAAGACAGGGGTCGACTAGCGGGAGAACCTACAATGAGCAGTTCTTC
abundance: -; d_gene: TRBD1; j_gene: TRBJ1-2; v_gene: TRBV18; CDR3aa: CASSPGPGQIYGYTF; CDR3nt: TGTGCCAGCTCCCCAGGGCCGGGACAGATCTATGGCTACACCTTC
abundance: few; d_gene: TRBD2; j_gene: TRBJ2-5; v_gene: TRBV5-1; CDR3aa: CASSLVGLAGGPQETQYF; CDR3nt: TGCGCCAGCAGCTTGGTAGGGCTAGCGGGGGGGCCCCAAGAGACCCAGTACTTC
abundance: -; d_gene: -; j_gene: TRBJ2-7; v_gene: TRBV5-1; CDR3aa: CASSPGDQGRSYEQYF; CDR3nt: TGCGCCAGCAGCCCTGGTGATCAGGGGCGCTCCTACGAGCAGTACTTC
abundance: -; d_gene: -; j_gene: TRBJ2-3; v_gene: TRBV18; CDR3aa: CASSPRLGETTDTQYF; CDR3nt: TGTGCCAGCTCACCACGACTCGGTGAGACCACAGATACGCAGTATTTT
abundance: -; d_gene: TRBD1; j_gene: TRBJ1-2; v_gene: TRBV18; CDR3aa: CASSPTAGGGRGYGYTF; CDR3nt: TGTGCCAGCTCACCAACGGCAGGGGGCGGCCGGGGCTATGGCTACACCTTC
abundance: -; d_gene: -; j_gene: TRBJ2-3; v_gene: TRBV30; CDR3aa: CAWSVGGLTDTQYF; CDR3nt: TGTGCCTGGAGTGTTGGAGGTCTCACAGATACGCAGTATTTT
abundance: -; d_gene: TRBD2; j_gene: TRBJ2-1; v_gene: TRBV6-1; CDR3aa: CASSEPPSGRIGNEQFF; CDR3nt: TGTGCCAGCAGTGAACCCCCTAGCGGGAGAATTGGGAATGAGCAGTTCTTC
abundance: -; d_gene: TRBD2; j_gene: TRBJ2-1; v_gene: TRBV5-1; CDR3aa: CASSGSGGSSYNEQFF; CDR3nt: TGCGCCAGCAGCGGAAGCGGGGGGAGCTCCTACAATGAGCAGTTCTTC
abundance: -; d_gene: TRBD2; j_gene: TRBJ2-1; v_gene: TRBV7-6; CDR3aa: CASSSVGRGGEQFF; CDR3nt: TGTGCCAGCAGCTCCGTGGGGCGGGGGGGTGAGCAGTTCTTC
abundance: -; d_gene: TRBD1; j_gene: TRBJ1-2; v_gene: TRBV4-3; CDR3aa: CASSRIAGTGGFGYTF; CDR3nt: TGCGCCAGCAGCCGAATAGCCGGGACAGGGGGGTTTGGCTACACCTTC
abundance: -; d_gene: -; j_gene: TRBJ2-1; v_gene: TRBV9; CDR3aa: CASSVIARADEQFF; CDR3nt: TGTGCCAGCAGCGTTATAGCACGAGCGGATGAGCAGTTCTTC
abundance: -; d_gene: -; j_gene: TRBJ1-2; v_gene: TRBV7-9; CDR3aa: CSSSYRAGYTF; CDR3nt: TGTTCCAGCAGCTACAGGGCAGGCTACACCTTC
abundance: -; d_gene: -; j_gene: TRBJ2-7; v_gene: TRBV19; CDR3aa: CASSLEGVREQYF; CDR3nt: TGTGCCAGTAGTCTCGAGGGAGTCCGCGAGCAGTACTTC
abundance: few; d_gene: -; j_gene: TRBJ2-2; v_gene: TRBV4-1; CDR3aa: CASSQEMRYSLNTGELFF; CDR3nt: TGCGCCAGCAGCCAAGAGATGAGATACTCCCTTAACACCGGGGAGCTGTTTTTT
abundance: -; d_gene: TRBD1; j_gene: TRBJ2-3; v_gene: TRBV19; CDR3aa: CASRQGATDTQYF; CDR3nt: TGTGCCAGTAGGCAGGGGGCCACAGATACGCAGTATTTT
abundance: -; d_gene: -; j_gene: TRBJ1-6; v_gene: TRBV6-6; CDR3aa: CASSYSPRALNSPLHF; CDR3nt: TGTGCCAGCAGTTACTCGCCCAGGGCCCTTAATTCACCCCTCCACTTT
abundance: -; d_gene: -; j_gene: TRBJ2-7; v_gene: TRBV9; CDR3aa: CASSVGGQAYEQYF; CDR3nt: TGTGCCAGCAGCGTAGGGGGACAAGCCTACGAGCAGTACTTC
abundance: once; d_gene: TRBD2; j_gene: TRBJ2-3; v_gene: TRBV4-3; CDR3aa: CASSTGLAGSLTDTQYF; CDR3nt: TGCGCCAGCAGCACAGGACTAGCGGGGTCTCTCACAGATACGCAGTATTTT